This T cell receptor beta chain was obtained from a study of beta chain features in type 1 diabetes. A remark on this clone: Its antigen is not known.

CDR3 size: 13 residues. The germline CDR1 and CDR2 sequences are SGHRS and YFSETQ. V dropped 3 bases and J dropped 5; count of bases not matched to a gene: 2. Since all of the isolated RNA was reverse transcribed, expressed TCRB transcripts were what got sequenced. The assay was immunoSEQ multiplex PCR, and TCRdb's table has in-frame clones only and misses some. The data contain 60,000 or so clones, around three fifths of them singletons. General observations from the study: High TCR expression in some cells could lead to their over-representation in cDNA sequencing. More deletions and fewer insertions at VDJ junctions were seen in type 1 diabetes patients.

Only one heparinised blood draw was taken per donor, and its volume averaged about 120 mL. Central memory, naive, regulatory and stem cell-like memory CD4+ cells were sorted by CD45RO/CCR7/CD25/CD127/CD95/CD27. This receptor was identified in a woman between 18 and 30 years old in good health. The specimen sequenced was Tregs from blood. The chain links TRBV5-1 to TRBJ1-1; 9 bases are a match to TRBD1. This CDR3 reads CASSSGQGTEAFF. CDR3 nucleotides: TGCGCCAGCAGCTCGGGACAGGGAACTGAAGCTTTCTTT.